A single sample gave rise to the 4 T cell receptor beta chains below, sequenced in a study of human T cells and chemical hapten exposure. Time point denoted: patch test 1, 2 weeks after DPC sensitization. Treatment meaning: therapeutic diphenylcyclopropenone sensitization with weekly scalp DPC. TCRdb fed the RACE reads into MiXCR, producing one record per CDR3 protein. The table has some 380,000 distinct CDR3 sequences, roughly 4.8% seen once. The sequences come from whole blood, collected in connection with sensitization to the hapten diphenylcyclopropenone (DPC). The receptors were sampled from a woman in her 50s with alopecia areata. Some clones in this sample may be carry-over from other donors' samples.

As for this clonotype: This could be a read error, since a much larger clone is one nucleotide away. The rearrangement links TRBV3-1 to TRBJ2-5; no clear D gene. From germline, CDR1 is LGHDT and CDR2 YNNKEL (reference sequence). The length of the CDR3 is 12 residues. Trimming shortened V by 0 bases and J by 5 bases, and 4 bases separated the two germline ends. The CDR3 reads CASSQDWETQYF. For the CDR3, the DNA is TGTGCCAGCAGCCAAGATTGGGAGACCCAGTACTTC.

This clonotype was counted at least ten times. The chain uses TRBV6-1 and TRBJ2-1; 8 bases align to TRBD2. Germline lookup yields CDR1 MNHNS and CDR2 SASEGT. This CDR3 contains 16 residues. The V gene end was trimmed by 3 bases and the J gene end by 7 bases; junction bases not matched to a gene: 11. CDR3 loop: CASSDSPAGVGNEQFF. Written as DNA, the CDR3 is TGTGCCAGCAGTGATAGTCCAGCGGGAGTGGGAAATGAGCAGTTCTTC.

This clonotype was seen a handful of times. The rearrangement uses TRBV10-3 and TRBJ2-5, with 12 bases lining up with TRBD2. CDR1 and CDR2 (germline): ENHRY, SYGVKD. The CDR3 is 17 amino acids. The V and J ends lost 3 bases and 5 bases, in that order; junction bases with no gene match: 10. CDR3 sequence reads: CAISDTVTSGGVETQYF. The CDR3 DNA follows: TGTGCCATCAGTGATACGGTGACTAGCGGGGGTGTTGAGACCCAGTACTTC.

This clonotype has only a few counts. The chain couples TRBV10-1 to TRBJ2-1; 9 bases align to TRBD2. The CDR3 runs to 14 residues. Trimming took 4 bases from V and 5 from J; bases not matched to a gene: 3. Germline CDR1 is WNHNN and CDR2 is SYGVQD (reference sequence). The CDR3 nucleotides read TGCGCCAGCAGTGCTGCTAGCGGGGACAATGAGCAGTTCTTC. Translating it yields CASSAASGDNEQFF.